These 30 T cell receptor beta chains originate from one sample sequenced in a study of regulatory T cells in long-lasting Graves disease. The time point: persistent/refractory GD, antithyroid drugs over 5 years with positive TRAb. The TCR library was made from RNA extracted from PBMCs. Assembly of TCR beta libraries relied on iRepertoire HTBI primers together with Arm-PCR of CDR3 regions. TCRdb re-called the multiplex PCR reads with MiXCR, one entry per CDR3 protein. This sample has under 500,000 distinct CDR3 sequences, with under 25% found just once. The sample in question was peripheral blood mononuclear cells (PBMCs), obtained when the disease was refractory, from a patient treated with antithyroid drugs. The source is a female donor with Graves disease.

Many counts were recorded for this clonotype. This chain links TRBV30 with TRBJ2-3; 9 bases agree with TRBD1. J gave up 5 bases and V 4 bases, and 10 bases lay outside the gene matches. The CDR3 runs 15 residues. Per germline, CDR1 GTSNPN and CDR2 SVGIG (reference sequence). The CDR3 DNA sequence: TGTGCCTGGACCAAACACAGGGGGCTGGTAGATACGCAGTATTTT. This encodes CAWTKHRGLVDTQYF. Filled out from reference TRBV30 and TRBJ2-3, the complete variable domain reads SQTIHQWPATLVQPVGSPLSLECTVEGTSNPNLYWYRQAAGRGLQLLFYSVGIGQISSEVPQNLSASRPQDRQFILSSKKLLLSDSGFYLCAWTKHRGLVDTQYFGPGTRLTVL.

A word on this clonotype: A much larger clone sits a single nucleotide away, making a read error possible. CDR3 nucleotides: TGTGCCAGCGGTAGGGGTGAGAACACTGAAGCTCTCTTT. Its translation: CASGRGENTEALF. The V call is TRBV6-1, the J call TRBJ1-1, with D maybe TRBD1 (5 bases). The CDR3 contains 13 residues. Germline V gene sequence: CDR1 MNHNS, CDR2 SASEGT.

This clonotype was seen repeatedly, ten times or more. This chain uses TRBV20-1 with TRBJ2-5, with 9 bases that match TRBD1. The length of the CDR3 is 15 residues. Trimming cost V 2 bases and J 2 bases; bases outside gene matches: 6. Looked up from germline, CDR1 is DFQATT and CDR2 is SNEGSKA (reference sequence). CDR3 protein: CSARSLDRGQETQYF. For the CDR3, the DNA is TGCAGTGCTAGATCCTTGGACAGGGGTCAAGAGACCCAGTACTTC.

This rearrangement joins TRBV7-9 to TRBJ1-3; D not certain. Germline values: CDR1 SEHNR, CDR2 FQNEAQ (reference sequence). The V end was cut by 5 bases, the J end by 1 base, with 9 bases between. This CDR3 region has 14 residues. CDR3 DNA sequence: TGTGCCAGCAGCCCCGGGTATTCTGGAAACACCATATATTTT. Residues: CASSPGYSGNTIYF. The whole variable domain, remainder taken from reference TRBV7-9 and TRBJ1-3, is DTGVSQNPRHKITKRGQNVTFRCDPISEHNRLYWYRQTLGQGPEFLTYFQNEAQLEKSRLLSDRFSAERPKGSFSTLEIQRTEQGDSAMYLCASSPGYSGNTIYFGEGSWLTVV.

In this sample, this clonotype turned up a few times. The chain couples TRBV10-3 to TRBJ1-2; the D is unclear. This CDR3 has 15 residues. V was cut by 2 bases and J by 5 bases, with 15 bases left in between. CDR1 and CDR2 (germline): ENHRY, SYGVKD. The CDR3 here is CAISENGQREYGYTF. CDR3 bases: TGTGCCATCAGTGAGAACGGTCAGAGGGAGTATGGCTACACCTTC.

The chain couples TRBV7-8 to TRBJ1-2; 9 nucleotides line up with TRBD1. CDR1 and CDR2 (germline): SGHVS, FQNEAQ. Trimming took 4 bases from V and 2 from J; bases not matched to a gene: 11. CDR3 length: 17 amino acids. The CDR3 spells CASSSPRDRETNYGYTF. CDR3 DNA sequence: TGTGCCAGCAGCTCTCCCCGGGACAGGGAGACGAACTATGGCTACACCTTC.

This clonotype showed up many times. The chain uses TRBV6-1 and TRBJ2-7; 9 nucleotides agree with TRBD1. The germline V gene has CDR1 MNHNS and CDR2 SASEGT. The trim removed 5 bases at V and 2 bases at J, leaving 7 bases unmatched. The CDR3 covers 15 residues. The CDR3 sequence: CASSTWDRAAYEQYF. In DNA form, the CDR3 reads TGTGCCAGCAGTACCTGGGACAGGGCGGCCTACGAGCAGTACTTC.

This clonotype came up many times. The chain combines TRBV3-1 with TRBJ1-4; no reliable D call. The CDR3 contains 16 residues. V lost 3 bases to trimming and J lost 5 bases, with 16 bases between them. Germline CDR1 is LGHDT and CDR2 is YNNKEL (reference sequence). CDR3 region: CASSQQFRVANEKLFF. CDR3 DNA: TGTGCCAGCAGCCAGCAGTTTAGAGTCGCAAATGAAAAACTGTTTTTT.

This clonotype was found many times. The J gene is TRBJ1-5, the V gene TRBV12-3 or TRBV12-4; the D gene is possibly TRBD1 (5 bases). V gave up 5 bases and J gave up 2 bases, with 13 bases separating them. CDR3 length: 15 residues. The CDR3 here is CASSATGGGNQPQHF. The CDR3, as DNA: TGTGCCAGCAGTGCCACGGGGGGTGGCAATCAGCCCCAGCATTTT.

The table lists this clonotype with a few counts. The J gene is TRBJ1-5, the V gene TRBV19, with no clear D. Germline V gene sequence: CDR1 LNHDA, CDR2 SQIVND (reference sequence). The CDR3 has 15 residues. V was clipped by 3 bases and J by 4 bases, with 13 bases between them. The CDR3 protein is CASSMAGIPNQPQHF. In DNA form, the CDR3 reads TGTGCCAGTAGTATGGCCGGGATCCCAAATCAGCCCCAGCATTTT.

The table lists this clonotype with many counts. This rearrangement joins TRBV15 to TRBJ2-7; 10 nucleotides agree with TRBD2. The CDR3 length is 15 residues. CDR1 and CDR2 from the germline V gene are LNHNV and YYDKDF (reference sequence). The V segment lost 1 base and the J segment 1 base; nucleotides outside the gene matches: 1. The CDR3 bases are TGTGCCACCAGCAGAGCACTAGCGGGGTCCTACGAGCAGTACTTC. It is translated as CATSRALAGSYEQYF. Drawing the rest from reference TRBV15 and TRBJ2-7, the complete variable domain is DAMVIQNPRYQVTQFGKPVTLSCSQTLNHNVMYWYQQKSSQAPKLLFHYYDKDFNNEADTPDNFQSRRPNTSFCFLDIRSPGLGDTAMYLCATSRALAGSYEQYFGPGTRLTVT.

This clonotype was detected ten times or more. The chain links TRBV12-3 or TRBV12-4 to TRBJ1-4, with TRBD1 as a possible D gene (6 bases). CDR3 size: 14 residues. Trimming stripped 6 bases from V and 8 bases from J, with 16 bases between. This chain's CDR3 is CASSEQGREEKLFF. CDR3 sequence (DNA): TGTGCCAGCAGCGAACAGGGTCGGGAGGAAAAACTGTTTTTT.

This clonotype has only a few counts. The chain couples TRBV27 to TRBJ2-7; a weak D match, TRBD2 (5 bases). From germline, CDR1 is MNHEY and CDR2 SMNVEV (reference sequence). V was trimmed by 8 bases and J by 0 bases, leaving 17 bases between them. This CDR3 has 15 residues. The CDR3 region has the DNA TGTGCCAGCCGGGAAGATATCAGCCCCTCCTACGAGCAGTACTTC. The encoded protein is CASREDISPSYEQYF.

This clonotype was counted ten times or more. Here the CDR3 DNA reads TGTGCCAGCAGTTTAGGCGCAGGGAAAGGGGAGACCCAGTACTTC. Encoded protein: CASSLGAGKGETQYF. V gene TRBV12-3 or TRBV12-4 combines with J gene TRBJ2-5, with D perhaps TRBD1 (5 bases). V gave up 1 base and J gave up 5 bases, with 14 bases separating them. The CDR3 runs to 15 residues.

To note about this clonotype: One end of the junction varies from germline; a read error may be responsible. This chain connects TRBV7-7 to TRBJ2-5, with D tentatively TRBD2 (6 bases). Looked up from germline, CDR1 is SSHAT and CDR2 is FNYEAQ (reference sequence). The CDR3 loop spans 15 amino acids. The CDR3 nucleotides are TGTGCTAGCAGCTTGGATGGGGGACTCGGGGAGACCCAGTACTTC. Its translation is CASSLDGGLGETQYF. The whole variable domain, filled in from reference TRBV7-7 and TRBJ2-5, reads GAGVSQSPRYKVTKRGQDVTLRCDPISSHATLYWYQQALGQGPEFLTYFNYEAQPDKSGLPSDRFSAERPEGSISTLTIQRTEQRDSAMYRCASSLDGGLGETQYFGPGTRLLVL.

This clonotype occurred many times. J is TRBJ2-5 and V is TRBV24-1; no clear D. Per germline, CDR1 KGHDR and CDR2 SFDVKD. The CDR3 contains 12 residues. The germline V and J ends were trimmed by 0 bases and 4 bases, with 2 bases remaining between them. The CDR3 region has the DNA TGTGCCACCAGTGATTTGCTAGAGACCCAGTACTTC. Amino acids: CATSDLLETQYF.

The chain joins TRBV19 to TRBJ1-5, with D possibly TRBD1 on 5 matching bases. The germline gives CDR1 LNHDA, CDR2 SQIVND (reference sequence). V lost 3 bases, J lost 4 bases, and 13 bases lay in between. The CDR3 totals 15 residues. The CDR3 nucleotides read TGTGCCAGTAGTATCGCCCAGCGGGGGAATCAGCCCCAGCATTTT. It translates to CASSIAQRGNQPQHF. Filled out from reference TRBV19 and TRBJ1-5, the complete variable domain reads DGGITQSPKYLFRKEGQNVTLSCEQNLNHDAMYWYRQDPGQGLRLIYYSQIVNDFQKGDIAEGYSVSREKKESFPLTVTSAQKNPTAFYLCASSIAQRGNQPQHFGDGTRLSIL.

This clonotype was seen a few times. The V call is TRBV24-1, the J call TRBJ2-5, with TRBD1 as a possible D gene (6 bases). The CDR3 has 15 residues. V was cut by 3 bases and J by 5 bases, with 15 bases left in between. CDR1 KGHDR and CDR2 SFDVKD come from the germline V gene. CDR3 bases: TGTGCCACCAGTGATAACAGGGTCGGGCGGGAGACCCAGTACTTC. Its protein product is CATSDNRVGRETQYF.

The V gene is TRBV7-6, the J gene TRBJ1-5; D gene unclear. With 1 base removed from V and 7 bases from J, the gap between germline ends came to 8 bases. Per germline, CDR1 SGHVS and CDR2 FNYEAQ. CDR3 length: 13 residues. The CDR3 spells CASSLGGEQPQHF. DNA for the CDR3: TGTGCCAGCAGCTTAGGGGGAGAACAGCCCCAGCATTTT.

In this sample, this clonotype turned up a few times. The chain has TRBV12-3 or TRBV12-4 and TRBJ2-7, with D tentatively TRBD2 (5 bases). The CDR3 runs 16 residues. V was pared by 2 bases and J by 2 bases, with 16 bases between. The CDR3 coding sequence is TGTGCCAGCAGTTTACCCATCGGCCCGGAGGCCTACGAGCAGTACTTC. It is translated as CASSLPIGPEAYEQYF.

The sample holds a few counts of this clonotype. The chain is built from TRBV20-1 and TRBJ2-5; 11 nucleotides match TRBD2. J gave up 5 bases and V 0 bases, and 5 bases lay outside the gene matches. Per germline, CDR1 DFQATT and CDR2 SNEGSKA (reference sequence). The CDR3 loop spans 15 amino acids. CDR3 in DNA: TGCAGTGCTAGAGAAATAGCGGGAGGGCTTGAGACCCAGTACTTC. It codes for CSAREIAGGLETQYF.

This chain connects TRBV27 to TRBJ2-2; 10 positions match TRBD2. The CDR3 is 17 residues long. Trimming at V came to 3 bases and at J to 5 bases, leaving 9 bases not matched to a gene. Germline lookup yields CDR1 MNHEY and CDR2 SMNVEV (reference sequence). CDR3 DNA: TGTGCCAGCAGTTTTGCCAGCGGGAGGGTTTCTACCGGGGAGCTGTTTTTT. This codes for CASSFASGRVSTGELFF.

V gene TRBV27 combines with J gene TRBJ2-7; TRBD1 matches at 7 bases. Germline CDR1 is MNHEY and CDR2 is SMNVEV (reference sequence). The V segment lost 7 bases and the J segment 5 bases; nucleotides outside the gene matches: 11. The length of the CDR3 is 14 residues. CDR3 amino acids: CASTVTGTSHEQYF. The CDR3, as DNA: TGTGCCAGCACTGTGACAGGGACATCCCACGAGCAGTACTTC.

This clonotype has only a few counts. The CDR3 spells CASSHTSGRAYEQYF. The CDR3, as DNA: TGTGCCAGCAGCCACACTAGCGGGAGGGCCTACGAGCAGTACTTC. The chain uses TRBV3-1 and TRBJ2-7, with 13 bases lining up with TRBD2. Germline V gene data show CDR1 as LGHDT and CDR2 as YNNKEL (reference sequence). V gave up 3 bases and J gave up 2 bases; unmatched junction bases: 1. CDR3 length: 15 residues.

This clonotype showed up just a few times. This rearrangement joins TRBV6-1 to TRBJ1-5, with D tentatively TRBD1 (5 bases). CDR3 length: 13 amino acids. The germline gives CDR1 MNHNS, CDR2 SASEGT. Trimming took off 0 bases at V and 8 bases at J, with 8 bases between the two ends. CDR3 sequence reads: CASSEAGVKPQHF. The CDR3 bases are TGTGCCAGCAGTGAAGCAGGGGTTAAGCCCCAGCATTTT.

This clonotype was seen at least ten times. V and J are TRBV29-1 and TRBJ2-5; 10 nucleotides line up with TRBD2. The CDR3 loop spans 14 amino acids. CDR1 and CDR2 from the germline V gene are SQVTM and ANQGSEA. V trimming: 4 bases; J trimming: 5 bases; junction bases outside the gene matches: 7. For the CDR3, the DNA is TGCAGCGTTGCACTAGCGGGGAGGACGGAGACCCAGTACTTC. Translating it yields CSVALAGRTETQYF.

This clonotype was counted ten times or more. The rearrangement joins TRBV20-1 to TRBJ1-6; D call uncertain. The CDR3 has 12 residues. The germline CDR1 and CDR2 sequences are DFQATT and SNEGSKA (reference sequence). Trimming shortened V by 3 bases and J by 6 bases, and 6 bases separated the two germline ends. In DNA form, the CDR3 reads TGCAGTGCTAGGCACGGTAATTCACCCCTCCACTTT. Encoded protein: CSARHGNSPLHF.

The chain combines TRBV6-4 with TRBJ1-6; D is perhaps TRBD1 (6 bases). Germline CDR1 is MRHNA and CDR2 is SNTAGT. This CDR3 has 14 amino acids. Trimming removed 5 bases at V and 8 bases at J, with 13 bases between. The CDR3 DNA sequence: TGTGCCAGCAGTTACAGGGCTTGGGATTCACCCCTCCACTTT. This translates into CASSYRAWDSPLHF.

This chain uses TRBV29-1 with TRBJ2-7; 12 bases agree with TRBD1. The CDR3 contains 14 residues. V shed 6 bases, J shed 3 bases, and the junction held 6 bases outside the gene matches. CDR1 is SQVTM, CDR2 ANQGSEA, per germline. The CDR3 DNA is TGCAGCGTGCCCGGGACAGGGGGCTTCTACGAGCAGTACTTC. It is translated as CSVPGTGGFYEQYF.

This rearrangement joins TRBV25-1 to TRBJ1-4, with D possibly matching TRBD1 (5 bases). Trimming removed 0 bases from V and 3 bases from J, with 8 bases in between. The CDR3 length is 15 residues. In germline, CDR1 is MGHDK, CDR2 SYGVNS. For the CDR3, the DNA is TGTGCCAGCAGTGAATATAGGGGAGCTAATGAAAAACTGTTTTTT. Translated: CASSEYRGANEKLFF.